The present T cell receptor beta chain was sequenced within a study of radiation and T cells in renal cell carcinoma. About the research overall: Nephrectomy followed 15 Gy stereotactic body radiation by 4 weeks.

Study outcomes and limitations: Baseline intratumoral clonotype presence is unknown without pretreatment biopsies.

A note on this clone: The antigen remains unidentified.

Using immunoSEQ multiplex PCR, the repertoire was profiled, and TCRdb retains in-frame clones only, with some absent. The sample holds 110,000 to 150,000 clones, around nine tenths seen once. Time point specified: baseline pretreatment blood. The treatment: 15 Gy SBRT to primary tumor, nephrectomy 4 weeks later. The tumor was a clear cell renal cell carcinoma. Trimming left V 3 bases short and J 3 bases short, with 12 bases between. CDR3 length: 14 residues. Germline V gene sequence: CDR1 WNHNN, CDR2 SYGVQD (reference sequence). This clonotype was obtained from a woman aged 50 to 65 with renal cell carcinoma. The chain couples TRBV10-1 to TRBJ2-7; D possibly corresponds to TRBD1 (6 bases). This specimen was blood, taken from a patient whose treatment included radiotherapy and nephrectomy. CDR3 bases: TGCGCCAGCAGTGAAGGGGACAAATGCTACGAGCAGTACTTC. Protein: CASSEGDKCYEQYF.